This T cell receptor (beta chain) was identified in a study of blood T cell repertoires in COVID-19. Study-wide background: The United States, Italy and Spain provided the acute and convalescent COVID-19 samples. Nucleic acid was either cDNA or gDNA, and it came from T cells, B-cell-depleted T cells, or PBMCs.

The germline CDR1 and CDR2 sequences are SEHNR and FQNEAQ (reference sequence). V lost 8 bases and J 4 bases, leaving 14 bases between the germline ends. The CDR3 totals 13 residues. This clone was seen only a few times. Source study methods: Scientists estimated how many nucleated cells there were by amplifying reference gene primers. Method: immunoSEQ multiplex PCR; TCRdb's copy keeps in-frame clones and lacks some. Clone size and V and J calls were adopted from that table, with D and trimming inferred from the DNA. The sample carries roughly 17,000 clones, about 88% recorded once. The source of this sequence is a human donor in a cohort sampled during active COVID-19. The rearrangement links TRBV7-9 to TRBJ1-2; D not resolved. The sample consisted of peripheral blood. The CDR3 spells CASGLERAYGYTF. The CDR3 DNA reads TGTGCCAGCGGACTGGAGAGGGCCTATGGCTACACCTTC.